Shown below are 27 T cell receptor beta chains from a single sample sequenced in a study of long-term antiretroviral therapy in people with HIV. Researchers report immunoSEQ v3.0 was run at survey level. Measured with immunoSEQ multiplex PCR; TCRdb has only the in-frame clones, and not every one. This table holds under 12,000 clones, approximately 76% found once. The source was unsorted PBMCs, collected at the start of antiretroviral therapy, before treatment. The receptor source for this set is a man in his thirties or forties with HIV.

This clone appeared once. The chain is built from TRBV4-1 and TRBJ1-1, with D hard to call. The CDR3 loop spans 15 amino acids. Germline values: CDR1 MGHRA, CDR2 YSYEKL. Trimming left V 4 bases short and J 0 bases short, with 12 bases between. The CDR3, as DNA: TGCGCCAGCAGCCGAACCGACGTTATGAACACTGAAGCTTTCTTT. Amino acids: CASSRTDVMNTEAFF.

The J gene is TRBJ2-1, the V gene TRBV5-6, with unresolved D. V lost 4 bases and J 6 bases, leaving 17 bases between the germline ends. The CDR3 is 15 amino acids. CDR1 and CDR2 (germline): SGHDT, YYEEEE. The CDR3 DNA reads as TGTGCCAGCAGCCTTATTGCGGCTAGTGGCAATGAGCAGTTCTTC. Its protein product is CASSLIAASGNEQFF.

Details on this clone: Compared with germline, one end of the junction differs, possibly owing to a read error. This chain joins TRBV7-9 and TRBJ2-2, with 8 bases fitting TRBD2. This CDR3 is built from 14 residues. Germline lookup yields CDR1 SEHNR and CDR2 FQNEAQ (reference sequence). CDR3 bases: TGTGCCAGCAGCGACCGGGGGGGGCCCGGTGAGCTGTTTTTT. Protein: CASSDRGGPGELFF.

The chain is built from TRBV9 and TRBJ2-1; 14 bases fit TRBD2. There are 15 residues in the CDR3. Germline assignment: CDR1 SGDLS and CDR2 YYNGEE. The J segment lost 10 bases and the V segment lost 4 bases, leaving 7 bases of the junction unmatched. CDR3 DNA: TGTGCCAGCAGCTACGGGACTAGCGGGAGAGGGGAGCAGTTCTTC. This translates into CASSYGTSGRGEQFF.

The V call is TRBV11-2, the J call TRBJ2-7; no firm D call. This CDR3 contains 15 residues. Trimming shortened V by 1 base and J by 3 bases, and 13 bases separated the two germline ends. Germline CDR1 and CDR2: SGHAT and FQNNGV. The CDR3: CASSLGAGSIYEQYF. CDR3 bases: TGTGCCAGCAGCTTAGGGGCAGGTTCCATCTACGAGCAGTACTTC.

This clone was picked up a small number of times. CDR3 protein: CATSKTGKGSPLHF. The CDR3, as DNA: TGCGCCACTTCTAAAACAGGGAAAGGCTCACCCCTCCACTTT. The chain carries TRBV10-1 and TRBJ1-6, with D perhaps TRBD1 (6 bases). Germline loops: CDR1 WNHNN, CDR2 SYGVQD (reference sequence). V was shortened by 10 bases and J by 10 bases, with 20 bases between the two germline ends. The CDR3 runs 14 residues.

CDR3 region: CASTLSRNPAEEQYF. CDR3 nucleotide sequence: TGTGCCAGCACTTTGTCCCGAAACCCGGCGGAAGAGCAGTACTTC. V usage is TRBV11-1 and J usage is TRBJ2-7; the D is unclear. Trimming pared 7 bases from V and 7 bases from J, leaving 23 bases between. Germline V gives CDR1 SGHAT, CDR2 FQDESV (reference sequence). This CDR3 has 15 amino acids.

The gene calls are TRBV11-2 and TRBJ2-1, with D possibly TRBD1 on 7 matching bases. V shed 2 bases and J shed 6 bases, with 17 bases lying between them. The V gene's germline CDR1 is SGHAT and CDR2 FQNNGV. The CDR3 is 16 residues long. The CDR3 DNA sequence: TGTGCCAGCAGCTTAATTTTGGGGCAGGGGGGCAATGAGCAGTTCTTC. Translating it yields CASSLILGQGGNEQFF.

The CDR3 region is CATSRGGISTYEQYF. CDR3 bases: TGTGCCACCAGCCGAGGAGGTATTTCCACCTACGAGCAGTACTTC. This rearrangement joins TRBV15 to TRBJ2-7, with a weak D call TRBD2 (5 bases). The germline gives CDR1 LNHNV, CDR2 YYDKDF (reference sequence). The CDR3 totals 15 residues. Deletions cut 5 bases from V and 2 bases from J, with 16 bases between.

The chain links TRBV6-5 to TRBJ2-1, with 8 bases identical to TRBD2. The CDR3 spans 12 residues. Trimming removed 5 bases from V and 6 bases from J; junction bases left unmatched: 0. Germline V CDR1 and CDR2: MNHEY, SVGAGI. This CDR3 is CASSTSGNEQFF. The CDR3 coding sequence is TGTGCCAGCAGTACTAGCGGCAATGAGCAGTTCTTC.

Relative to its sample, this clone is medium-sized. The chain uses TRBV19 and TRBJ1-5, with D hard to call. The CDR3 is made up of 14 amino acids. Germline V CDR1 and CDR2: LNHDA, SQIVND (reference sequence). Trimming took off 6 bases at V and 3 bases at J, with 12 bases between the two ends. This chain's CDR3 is CASRHPTNNQPQHF. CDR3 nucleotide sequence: TGTGCCAGTAGGCATCCCACGAACAATCAGCCCCAGCATTTT.

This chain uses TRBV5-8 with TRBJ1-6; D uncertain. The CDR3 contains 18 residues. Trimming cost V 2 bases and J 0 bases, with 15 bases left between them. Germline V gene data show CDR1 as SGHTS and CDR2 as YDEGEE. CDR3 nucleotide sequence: TGTGCCAGCAGCTTAGTAGGACCGGAGAGCTCCTATAATTCACCCCTCCACTTT. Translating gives CASSLVGPESSYNSPLHF. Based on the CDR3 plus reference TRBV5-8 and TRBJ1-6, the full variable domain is EAGVTQSPTHLIKTRGQQATLRCSPISGHTSVYWYQQALGLGLQFLLWYDEGEERNRGNFPPRFSGRQFPNYSSELNVNALELEDSALYLCASSLVGPESSYNSPLHFGNGTRLTVT.

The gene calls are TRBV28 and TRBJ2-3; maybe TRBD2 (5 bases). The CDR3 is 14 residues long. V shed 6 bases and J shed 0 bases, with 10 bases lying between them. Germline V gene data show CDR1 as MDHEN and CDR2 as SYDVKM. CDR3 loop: CASSQGGSTDTQYF. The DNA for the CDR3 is TGTGCCAGCAGCCAAGGCGGGAGCACAGATACGCAGTATTTT.

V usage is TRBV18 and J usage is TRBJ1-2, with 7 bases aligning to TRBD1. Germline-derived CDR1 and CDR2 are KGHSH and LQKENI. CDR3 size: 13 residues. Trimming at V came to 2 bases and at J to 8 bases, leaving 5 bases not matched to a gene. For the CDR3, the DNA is TGTGCCAGCTCACCAGGGCAGGGGGAAGGCTACACCTTC. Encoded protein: CASSPGQGEGYTF.

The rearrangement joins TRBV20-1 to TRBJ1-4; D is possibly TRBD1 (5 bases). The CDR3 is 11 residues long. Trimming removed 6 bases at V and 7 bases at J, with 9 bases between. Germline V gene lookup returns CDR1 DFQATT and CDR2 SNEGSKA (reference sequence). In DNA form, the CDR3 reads TGCAGTGCGAACGGGGCTGAAAAACTGTTTTTT. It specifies CSANGAEKLFF.

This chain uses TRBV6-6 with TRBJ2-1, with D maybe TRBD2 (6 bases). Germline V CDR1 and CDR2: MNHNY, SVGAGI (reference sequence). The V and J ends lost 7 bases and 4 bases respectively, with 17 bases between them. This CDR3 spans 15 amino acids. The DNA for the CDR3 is TGTGCCAGCACCGAGAACCACGGAGGGTACAATGAGCAGTTCTTC. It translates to CASTENHGGYNEQFF.

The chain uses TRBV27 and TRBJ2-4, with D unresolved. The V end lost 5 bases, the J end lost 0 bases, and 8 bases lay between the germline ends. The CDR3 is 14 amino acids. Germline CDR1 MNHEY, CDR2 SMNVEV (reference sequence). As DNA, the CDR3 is TGTGCCAGCAGTCCCGGCGGAGCCAAAAACATTCAGTACTTC. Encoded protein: CASSPGGAKNIQYF.

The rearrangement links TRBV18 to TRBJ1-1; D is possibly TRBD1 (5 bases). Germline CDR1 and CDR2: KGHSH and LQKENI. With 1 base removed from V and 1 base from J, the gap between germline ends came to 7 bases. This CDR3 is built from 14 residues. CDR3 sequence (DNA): TGTGCCAGCTCACCACAGGGGCAGAACACTGAAGCTTTCTTT. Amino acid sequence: CASSPQGQNTEAFF.

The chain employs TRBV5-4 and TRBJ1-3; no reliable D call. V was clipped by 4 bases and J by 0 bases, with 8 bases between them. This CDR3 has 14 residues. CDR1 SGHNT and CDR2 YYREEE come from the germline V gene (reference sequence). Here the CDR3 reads CASSEAASGNTIYF. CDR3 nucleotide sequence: TGTGCCAGCAGCGAGGCCGCCTCTGGAAACACCATATATTTT. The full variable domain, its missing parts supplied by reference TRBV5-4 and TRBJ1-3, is ETGVTQSPTHLIKTRGQQVTLRCSSQSGHNTVSWYQQALGQGPQFIFQYYREEENGRGNFPPRFSGLQFPNYSSELNVNALELDDSALYLCASSEAASGNTIYFGEGSWLTVV.

CDR3 sequence: CSARKADTQYF. DNA for the CDR3: TGCAGTGCCAGAAAGGCAGATACGCAGTATTTT. The V call is TRBV20-1, the J call TRBJ2-3; no clear D gene. CDR3 length: 11 amino acids. V was pared by 6 bases and J by 4 bases, with 8 bases between. Germline V lookup: CDR1 DFQATT, CDR2 SNEGSKA (reference sequence).

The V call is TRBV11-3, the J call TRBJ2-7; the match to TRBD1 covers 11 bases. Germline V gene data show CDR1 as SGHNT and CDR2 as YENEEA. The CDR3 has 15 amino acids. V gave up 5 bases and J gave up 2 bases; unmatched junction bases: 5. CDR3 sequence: CASSPGTGGTYEQYF. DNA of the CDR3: TGTGCCAGCAGCCCAGGGACAGGGGGGACCTACGAGCAGTACTTC.

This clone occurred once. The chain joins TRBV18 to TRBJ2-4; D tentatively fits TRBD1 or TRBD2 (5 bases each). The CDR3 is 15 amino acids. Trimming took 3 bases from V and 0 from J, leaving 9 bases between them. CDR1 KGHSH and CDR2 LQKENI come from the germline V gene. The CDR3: CASSPGDLAKNIQYF. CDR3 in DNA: TGTGCCAGCTCACCGGGGGACCTAGCCAAAAACATTCAGTACTTC.

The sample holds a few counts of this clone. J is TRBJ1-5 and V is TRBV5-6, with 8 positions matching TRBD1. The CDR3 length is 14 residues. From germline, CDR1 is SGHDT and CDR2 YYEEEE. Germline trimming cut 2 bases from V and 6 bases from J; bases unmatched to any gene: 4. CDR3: CASSFAGGGQPQHF. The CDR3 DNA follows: TGTGCCAGCAGCTTTGCAGGGGGCGGTCAGCCCCAGCATTTT.

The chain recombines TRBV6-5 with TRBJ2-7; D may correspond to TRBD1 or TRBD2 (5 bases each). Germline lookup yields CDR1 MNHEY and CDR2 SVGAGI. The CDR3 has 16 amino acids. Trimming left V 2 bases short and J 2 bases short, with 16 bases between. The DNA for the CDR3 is TGTGCCAGCAGTTACGGGGCCGGGACGGACCCCTACGAGCAGTACTTC. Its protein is CASSYGAGTDPYEQYF.

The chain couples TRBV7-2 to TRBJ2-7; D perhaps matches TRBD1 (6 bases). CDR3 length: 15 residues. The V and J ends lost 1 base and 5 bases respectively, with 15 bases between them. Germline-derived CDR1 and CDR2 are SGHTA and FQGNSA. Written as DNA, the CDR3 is TGTGCCAGCAGCTTAGGCGGCAGGGGTAACCACGAGCAGTACTTC. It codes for CASSLGGRGNHEQYF.

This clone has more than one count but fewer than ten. The CDR3 sequence is CASSEGYTDTQYF. CDR3 nucleotides: TGTGCCAGCAGTGAAGGATACACAGATACGCAGTATTTT. This sequence joins TRBV2 and TRBJ2-3; D is uncertain. Germline loops: CDR1 SNHLY, CDR2 FYNNEI. The V end was cut by 1 base, the J end by 2 bases, with 4 bases between. The CDR3 has 13 amino acids.

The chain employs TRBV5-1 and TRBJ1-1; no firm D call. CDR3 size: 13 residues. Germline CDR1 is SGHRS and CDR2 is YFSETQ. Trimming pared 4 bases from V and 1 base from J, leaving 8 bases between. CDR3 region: CASSVGENTEAFF. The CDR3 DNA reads TGCGCCAGCAGCGTCGGAGAGAACACTGAAGCTTTCTTT.